These 28 T cell receptor beta chains originate from one sample sequenced in a study of blood T cell repertoires in COVID-19. Sequenced by immunoSEQ multiplex PCR; TCRdb stores in-frame clones only, minus some. The table has around 190,000 clones, approximately 80% seen once. Sequencing used peripheral blood. The receptors come from a woman in her thirties or forties with COVID-19, enrolled during active disease.

The chain couples TRBV28 to TRBJ2-7; 11 nucleotides agree with TRBD2. Germline assignment: CDR1 MDHEN and CDR2 SYDVKM. Unmatched junction bases numbered 7, after V lost 6 bases and J lost 3 bases. The length of the CDR3 is 15 residues. This CDR3 is CASRGIAGGNYEQYF. CDR3 DNA: TGTGCCAGCAGGGGGATAGCGGGAGGGAACTACGAGCAGTACTTC.

This chain joins TRBV3-1 (or the pseudogene TRBV3-2) and TRBJ1-2, with D hard to call. The germline V gene has CDR1 LGHDT and CDR2 YNNKEL (reference sequence). Trimming removed 3 bases from V and 7 bases from J, with 9 bases in between. This CDR3 region has 12 residues. In DNA, the CDR3 is TGTGCCAGCAGCCATATAGCTAGTGGCTACACCTTC. It codes for CASSHIASGYTF.

This clone was observed a single time. The gene calls are TRBV2 and TRBJ2-3; D is undetermined. Deletions cut 7 bases from V and 2 bases from J, with 10 bases between. CDR1 SNHLY and CDR2 FYNNEI come from the germline V gene. The CDR3 is 13 amino acids. DNA for the CDR3: TGTGCCAGCAAGACAACCAACACAGATACGCAGTATTTT. Its translation is CASKTTNTDTQYF.

This chain connects TRBV4-2 to TRBJ1-5, with 7 positions matching TRBD1. This CDR3 comprises 15 residues. Trimming at V came to 1 base and at J to 3 bases, leaving 3 bases not matched to a gene. Germline V gives CDR1 LGHNA, CDR2 YNFKEQ. CDR3 sequence: CASSQGTGYNQPQHF. The DNA for the CDR3 is TGTGCCAGCAGCCAAGGGACAGGCTACAATCAGCCCCAGCATTTT.

The chain couples TRBV2 to TRBJ1-1; 8 bases fit TRBD1. V gave up 4 bases and J gave up 6 bases; unmatched junction bases: 7. This CDR3 spans 14 amino acids. Germline V gene lookup returns CDR1 SNHLY and CDR2 FYNNEI. CDR3 nucleotides: TGTGCCAGCAGTGGTTGGACAGGGAATTCTGAAGCTTTCTTT. Its protein is CASSGWTGNSEAFF. Full variable domain (rest looked up from reference TRBV2 and TRBJ1-1): EPEVTQTPSHQVTQMGQEVILRCVPISNHLYFYWYRQILGQKVEFLVSFYNNEISEKSEIFDDQFSVERPDGSNFTLKIRSTKLEDSAMYFCASSGWTGNSEAFFGQGTRLTVV.

The chain combines TRBV5-6 with TRBJ2-7; D not certain. Germline assignment: CDR1 SGHDT and CDR2 YYEEEE. CDR3 length: 11 residues. V lost 4 bases to trimming and J lost 7 bases, with 9 bases between them. This CDR3 is CASSRAREQYV. Written as DNA, the CDR3 is TGTGCCAGCAGCCGCGCTCGTGAGCAGTACGTC.

The chain combines TRBV19 with TRBJ1-4; D perhaps matches TRBD1 (5 bases). CDR1 is LNHDA and CDR2 is SQIVND in the germline V gene (reference sequence). CDR3 length: 15 residues. V lost 1 base and J lost 3, with 9 bases in between. The CDR3 region has the DNA TGTGCCAGTAGTATAGGGATGACAGCTAATGAAAAACTGTTTTTT. It encodes CASSIGMTANEKLFF.

The chain carries TRBV27 and TRBJ2-3; 12 bases fit TRBD2. J was trimmed by 5 bases and V by 0 bases; bases with no gene match: 0. The germline V gene has CDR1 MNHEY and CDR2 SMNVEV (reference sequence). The CDR3 has 15 amino acids. The CDR3 DNA is TGTGCCAGCAGTTTATCGACTAGCGGGAGAGATACGCAGTATTTT. Translating gives CASSLSTSGRDTQYF.

The sample holds one count of this clone. The chain carries TRBV4-1 and TRBJ2-2, with a weak D call TRBD2 (5 bases). From germline, CDR1 is MGHRA and CDR2 YSYEKL. The CDR3 is 14 amino acids. V was cut by 5 bases and J by 5 bases, with 12 bases left in between. In nucleotides, the CDR3 is TGCGCCAGCAGCTCGGCGGGTATGACCGGGGAGCTGTTTTTT. Protein sequence: CASSSAGMTGELFF.

This chain links TRBV7-8 with TRBJ2-5; 11 nucleotides align to TRBD1. CDR3 size: 18 residues. CDR1 and CDR2 from the germline V gene are SGHVS and FQNEAQ. Germline trimming cut 0 bases from V and 5 bases from J; bases unmatched to any gene: 11. CDR3 DNA sequence: TGTGCCAGCAGCTTAGCGCGTCCCCGGGACAGGGGGTGGGAGACCCAGTACTTC. This translates into CASSLARPRDRGWETQYF.

This chain uses TRBV6-1 with TRBJ1-4; no definite D call. Germline V gene lookup returns CDR1 MNHNS and CDR2 SASEGT. The CDR3 is made up of 15 amino acids. Trimming cost V 0 bases and J 8 bases, with 13 bases left between them. The CDR3 sequence: CASSEAGREREKLFF. DNA of the CDR3: TGTGCCAGCAGTGAAGCAGGAAGGGAGAGAGAAAAACTGTTTTTT.

The chain has TRBV28 and TRBJ2-1; 9 nucleotides line up with TRBD1. Trimming removed 6 bases from V and 3 bases from J; junction bases left unmatched: 3. This CDR3 has 14 amino acids. Looked up from germline, CDR1 is MDHEN and CDR2 is SYDVKM. For the CDR3, the DNA is TGTGCCAGCAGCACAGGGGGCCTCTACAATGAGCAGTTCTTC. Translated: CASSTGGLYNEQFF. The complete variable domain, with remaining parts taken from reference TRBV28 and TRBJ2-1, reads DVKVTQSSRYLVKRTGEKVFLECVQDMDHENMFWYRQDPGLGLRLIYFSYDVKMKEKGDIPEGYSVSREKKERFSLILESASTNQTSMYLCASSTGGLYNEQFFGPGTRLTVL.

This clone has a single count. The chain couples TRBV7-2 to TRBJ1-2; a weak D match, TRBD1 (6 bases). Trimming took off 5 bases at V and 7 bases at J, with 17 bases between the two ends. This CDR3 is 14 amino acids long. CDR1 is SGHTA and CDR2 is FQGNSA in the germline V gene. In DNA, the CDR3 is TGTGCCAGCAGCCTAGGGGGAGGGTTTCGTGGCTACACCTTC. Translation gives CASSLGGGFRGYTF.

The chain links TRBV24-1 to TRBJ2-1; weak D call: TRBD2 (6 bases). Germline V gene lookup returns CDR1 KGHDR and CDR2 SFDVKD. The CDR3 has 15 residues. The V and J ends lost 4 bases and 5 bases respectively, with 14 bases between them. The CDR3 spells CATSDGGTGNNEQFF. Here the CDR3 DNA reads TGTGCCACCAGTGACGGAGGGACTGGAAACAATGAGCAGTTCTTC.

In its sample, this clone was seen once. The CDR3, as DNA: TGTGCCAGCAGCCGAACCACTACAGGGGGCGAGCAGTTCTTC. It specifies CASSRTTTGGEQFF. V is TRBV3-1 (or the pseudogene TRBV3-2) and J is TRBJ2-1, with 9 bases matching TRBD1. Trimming took 4 bases from V and 10 from J; bases not matched to a gene: 8. Germline CDR1 reads LGHDT; CDR2 reads YNNKEL (reference sequence). The CDR3 spans 14 residues.

The chain uses TRBV6-5 and TRBJ2-5; 12 bases fit TRBD2. CDR1 and CDR2 from the germline V gene are MNHEY and SVGAGI. V trimming: 6 bases; J trimming: 5 bases; junction bases outside the gene matches: 7. There are 15 residues in the CDR3. The CDR3 sequence is CASRLAGGRGETQYF. CDR3 in DNA: TGTGCCAGCAGACTAGCGGGGGGCCGGGGCGAGACCCAGTACTTC.

This clone showed up just a few times. This chain links TRBV6-5 with TRBJ2-3; TRBD1 might be the D (5 bases). Germline-derived CDR1 and CDR2 are MNHEY and SVGAGI. Deletions cut 0 bases from V and 7 bases from J, with 11 bases between. The CDR3 is 14 residues long. Here the CDR3 reads CASSYSSRGHTQYF. CDR3 coding DNA: TGTGCCAGCAGTTACTCTTCTAGGGGTCATACGCAGTATTTT.

V usage is TRBV4-1 and J usage is TRBJ1-3; D is undetermined. The CDR3 extends over 15 amino acids. V was cut by 5 bases and J by 2 bases, with 13 bases left in between. Germline CDR1 is MGHRA and CDR2 is YSYEKL. DNA for the CDR3: TGCGCCAGCAGCTCCCCCAGGAGGCCTGGAAACACCATATATTTT. Encoded protein: CASSSPRRPGNTIYF.

The chain carries TRBV27 and TRBJ2-6; TRBD2 might be the D (5 bases). From germline, CDR1 is MNHEY and CDR2 SMNVEV (reference sequence). There are 15 residues in the CDR3. V lost 0 bases and J 4 bases, leaving 7 bases between the germline ends. The CDR3 bases are TGTGCCAGCAGTTTATCGTGGGAGGGGGCCAACGTCCTGACTTTC. This codes for CASSLSWEGANVLTF.

The chain carries TRBV6-5 and TRBJ1-1; D is ambiguous. V gave up 5 bases and J gave up 4 bases, with 11 bases separating them. Germline V CDR1 and CDR2: MNHEY, SVGAGI. CDR3 size: 13 residues. CDR3 sequence: CASSQQAGTEAFF. In nucleotides, the CDR3 is TGTGCCAGCAGTCAGCAGGCGGGCACTGAAGCTTTCTTT.

The chain has TRBV7-8 and TRBJ2-5; maybe TRBD1 (6 bases). Germline lookup yields CDR1 SGHVS and CDR2 FQNEAQ. The V and J ends lost 3 bases and 3 bases respectively, with 20 bases between them. This CDR3 comprises 17 residues. CDR3 DNA: TGTGCCAGCAGCTTCGGGCCCCTGCGACGGGACAAAGAGACCCAGTACTTC. This gives the protein CASSFGPLRRDKETQYF.

This chain links TRBV7-2 with TRBJ1-4; maybe TRBD1 (5 bases). Trimming shortened V by 3 bases and J by 5 bases, and 7 bases separated the two germline ends. The length of the CDR3 is 13 residues. Germline V CDR1 and CDR2: SGHTA, FQGNSA. CDR3 sequence (DNA): TGTGCCAGCAGCTTCCGACAGAATGAAAAACTGTTTTTT. It yields the protein CASSFRQNEKLFF. Based on the CDR3 plus reference TRBV7-2 and TRBJ1-4, the full variable domain is GAGVSQSPSNKVTEKGKDVELRCDPISGHTALYWYRQSLGQGLEFLIYFQGNSAPDKSGLPSDRFSAERTGGSVSTLTIQRTQQEDSAVYLCASSFRQNEKLFFGSGTQLSVL.

This sequence joins TRBV28 and TRBJ2-1, with 16 bases lining up with TRBD2. The CDR3 runs 17 residues. With 3 bases clipped from V and 1 base from J, the junction kept 0 bases outside the gene matches. Germline lookup yields CDR1 MDHEN and CDR2 SYDVKM. As DNA, the CDR3 is TGTGCCAGCAGTTTGGGACTAGCGGGAGGGTCCTACAATGAGCAGTTCTTC. It is translated as CASSLGLAGGSYNEQFF.

The V gene is TRBV7-6, the J gene TRBJ2-2; TRBD2 aligns across 7 bases. V was pared by 2 bases and J by 5 bases, with 5 bases of the junction left unmatched. Germline V gene sequence: CDR1 SGHVS, CDR2 FNYEAQ. The CDR3 is made up of 15 amino acids. CDR3 loop: CASSLRGVGTGELFF. In DNA, the CDR3 is TGTGCCAGCAGCTTACGGGGGGTCGGGACCGGGGAGCTGTTTTTT.

This chain joins TRBV4-2 and TRBJ2-7, with D tentatively TRBD2 (6 bases). Germline V lookup: CDR1 LGHNA, CDR2 YNFKEQ. The V gene lost 4 bases and the J gene lost 4 bases, with 14 bases spanning the gap. This CDR3 region has 14 residues. Written as DNA, the CDR3 is TGTGCCAGCAGCCCTGCCACGGGAGTTTACGAGCAGTACTTC. It specifies CASSPATGVYEQYF.

This clone is a singleton in its sample. This rearrangement joins TRBV2 to TRBJ2-5; possibly TRBD1 for D (6 bases). The V gene's germline CDR1 is SNHLY and CDR2 FYNNEI. CDR3 length equals 15 residues. V was shortened by 7 bases and J by 2 bases, with 17 bases between the two germline ends. The CDR3 reads CASTSQGTAQETQYF. The CDR3 DNA is TGTGCCAGCACTAGTCAGGGGACGGCACAAGAGACCCAGTACTTC.

The chain couples TRBV2 to TRBJ1-3, with D unresolved. This CDR3 comprises 13 residues. Germline assignment: CDR1 SNHLY and CDR2 FYNNEI. Trimming pared 3 bases from V and 5 bases from J, leaving 8 bases between. CDR3 loop: CASSDRGRNTIYF. In DNA form, the CDR3 reads TGTGCCAGCAGTGATCGGGGTAGAAACACCATATATTTT.

The V and J genes are TRBV27 and TRBJ2-1; 13 bases agree with TRBD2. J lost 2 bases, V lost 6 bases, and 7 bases had no gene match. Germline values: CDR1 MNHEY, CDR2 SMNVEV (reference sequence). There are 17 residues in the CDR3. CDR3 protein: CASSPWTSGRPYNEQFF. In DNA form, the CDR3 reads TGTGCCAGCAGCCCATGGACTAGCGGGAGACCCTACAATGAGCAGTTCTTC.